This T cell receptor beta chain comes out of a study of cytomegalovirus exposure and HLA in healthy donors. Study-level findings and limits: Researchers catalogued about 160 TCR beta chains as cytomegalovirus-associated. Across all donors, roughly uniform sequencing depth was an assumption of the presence/absence analyses. Per published reports, the classifier diagnosed cytomegalovirus status with high specificity and sensitivity.

PCR was performed using 60 Vbeta and 13 Jbeta primers. Generated by immunoSEQ multiplex PCR, the TCRdb table keeps only in-frame clones and is missing some. This table has about 120,000 clones, about 74% appearing once. In the case of this clone: No antigen is known for it.

This CDR3 region has 13 residues. Trimming took 2 bases from V and 8 from J, leaving 12 bases between them. Germline CDR1 is SGHAT and CDR2 is FQNNGV. The receptor's source is a male donor in good health and CMV-seronegative. Material: PBMCs. This chain connects TRBV11-2 to TRBJ1-2, with a possible D match to TRBD1 (5 bases). Written as DNA, the CDR3 is TGTGCCAGCAGCTTACAGGAAAGGGGAGGCTACACCTTC. Its protein product is CASSLQERGGYTF.